This entry lists 19 T cell receptor beta chains sequenced from one sample in a study. Cells sorted as Tregs were CD4+, CD25+ and CD127-/low. One entry per CDR3 protein results from TCRdb running MiXCR on the 5' RACE reads. The data show about 57,000 distinct CDR3 sequences, with 26% seen just once and roughly 2.1% held by the top ten. Source material: tumor-infiltrating Tregs sorted from the breast tumor. Every receptor here comes from a female donor with breast cancer.

This clonotype has only a few counts. The J gene is TRBJ2-5, the V gene TRBV2, with TRBD2 identical over 9 bases. Germline CDR1 SNHLY, CDR2 FYNNEI. The CDR3 loop spans 14 amino acids. V was clipped by 9 bases and J by 4 bases; unmatched bases: 9. The CDR3 sequence: CASVPGLARETQYF. CDR3 nucleotides: TGTGCCAGTGTTCCGGGACTAGCACGAGAGACCCAGTACTTC.

This clonotype was counted only a few times. The V gene is TRBV15, the J gene TRBJ1-2; 10 bases fit TRBD1. The CDR3 has 16 residues. Germline CDR1 and CDR2: LNHNV and YYDKDF (reference sequence). V gave up 0 bases and J gave up 4 bases; unmatched junction bases: 5. CDR3 coding DNA: TGTGCCACCAGCAGAGATGGGACAGGGGCCTTCTATGGCTACACCTTC. It encodes CATSRDGTGAFYGYTF. Full variable domain (rest looked up from reference TRBV15 and TRBJ1-2): DAMVIQNPRYQVTQFGKPVTLSCSQTLNHNVMYWYQQKSSQAPKLLFHYYDKDFNNEADTPDNFQSRRPNTSFCFLDIRSPGLGDTAMYLCATSRDGTGAFYGYTFGSGTRLTVV.

J is TRBJ2-3 and V is TRBV5-1; 11 bases are shared with TRBD2. The junction had 5 bases not matched to a gene; V was cut back by 3 bases and J by 2 bases. CDR1 is SGHRS, CDR2 YFSETQ, per germline. The CDR3 runs to 16 residues. In DNA form, the CDR3 reads TGCGCCAGCAGCTCCGGGGGACTAGCGGACACAGATACGCAGTATTTT. Encoded protein: CASSSGGLADTDTQYF.

This clonotype was counted between two and nine times. The J gene is TRBJ1-2, the V gene TRBV3-1; D perhaps matches TRBD1 (6 bases). CDR1 and CDR2 from the germline V gene are LGHDT and YNNKEL (reference sequence). Trimming removed 6 bases at V and 4 bases at J, with 12 bases between. The CDR3 contains 13 residues. CDR3 region: CASRHGTSYGYTF. CDR3 DNA sequence: TGTGCCAGCAGACACGGGACAAGCTATGGCTACACCTTC.

The chain couples TRBV6-6 to TRBJ1-1; 8 positions match TRBD1. Germline assignment: CDR1 MNHNY and CDR2 SVGAGI (reference sequence). After removal of 4 bases from V and 1 base from J, the junction contained 5 bases not matched to a gene. This CDR3 has 15 amino acids. CDR3 sequence: CASSSQGARNTEAFF. CDR3 DNA: TGTGCCAGCAGTTCTCAGGGGGCTCGGAACACTGAAGCTTTCTTT.

The chain employs TRBV5-1 and TRBJ2-2; D is unresolved. There are 15 residues in the CDR3. Germline lookup yields CDR1 SGHRS and CDR2 YFSETQ. V lost 1 base, J lost 5 bases, and 12 bases lay in between. In DNA, the CDR3 is TGCGCCAGCAGCTTGCTGTGGACCCGAACCGGGGAGCTGTTTTTT. Its protein product is CASSLLWTRTGELFF.

This clonotype was observed a handful of times. Since a much larger clone is just one base distant, this may be a read error. The chain couples TRBV7-2 to TRBJ2-7; no firm D call. The germline CDR1 and CDR2 sequences are SGHTA and FQGNSA. This CDR3 is 16 amino acids long. CDR3 amino acids: CASTLRSGVNSHEQYF. In nucleotides, the CDR3 is TGTGCCAGCACCCTTAGGTCCGGAGTAAACTCCCACGAGCAGTACTTC.

This chain joins TRBV5-1 and TRBJ1-2, with 7 bases matching TRBD1. Trimming cost V 0 bases and J 8 bases; bases outside gene matches: 4. CDR3 length equals 13 residues. Germline CDR1 and CDR2: SGHRS and YFSETQ. The CDR3, as DNA: TGCGCCAGCAGCTTGGACAGGGGTGAGGGCTACACCTTC. It codes for CASSLDRGEGYTF.

Details on this clonotype: A read error may produce the germline difference seen at one junction end. CDR3 DNA: TGTGTCAGCAGCCGCTATGGGACACTGAACACCGAAGCTTTCTTT. Translation gives CVSSRYGTLNTEAFF. This chain connects TRBV6-5 to TRBJ1-1; D perhaps matches TRBD1 (6 bases). The CDR3 spans 15 residues. Germline loops: CDR1 MNHEY, CDR2 SVGAGI.

The chain combines TRBV6-1 with TRBJ2-7; tentative D call: TRBD1 (5 bases). V lost 6 bases and J lost 2, with 17 bases in between. Germline V gives CDR1 MNHNS, CDR2 SASEGT. CDR3 length: 15 amino acids. The CDR3, as DNA: TGTGCCAGCAGGGGAAGGACACCCCAACCCTACGAGCAGTACTTC. It yields the protein CASRGRTPQPYEQYF.

The chain recombines TRBV6-5 with TRBJ2-4; 14 bases align to TRBD2. Germline values: CDR1 MNHEY, CDR2 SVGAGI. The CDR3 totals 23 residues. Germline trimming cut 5 bases from V and 0 bases from J; bases unmatched to any gene: 21. DNA of the CDR3: TGTGCCAGCAGTCCGGGACTAGCGGGAGTATCTAACCAATTCGGGCTAGCCAAAAACATTCAGTACTTC. This codes for CASSPGLAGVSNQFGLAKNIQYF.

CDR3 protein: CASSPAGVGTGELFF. The CDR3 nucleotides are TGTGCCAGCAGTCCAGCGGGAGTGGGAACCGGGGAGCTGTTTTTT. The gene calls are TRBV12-3 or TRBV12-4 and TRBJ2-2; the match to TRBD2 covers 8 bases. V dropped 5 bases and J dropped 5; count of bases not matched to a gene: 7. This CDR3 region has 15 residues.

The chain carries TRBV7-9 and TRBJ2-1, with a weak D call TRBD1 (5 bases). This CDR3 spans 14 amino acids. V was trimmed by 5 bases and J by 4 bases, leaving 12 bases between them. Germline V gene lookup returns CDR1 SEHNR and CDR2 FQNEAQ (reference sequence). Here the CDR3 reads CASSRQGRYNEQFF. The CDR3 bases are TGTGCCAGCAGCCGGCAGGGTCGGTACAATGAGCAGTTCTTC.

This clonotype turned up a few times. The chain joins TRBV9 to TRBJ2-2, with 9 positions matching TRBD2. V lost 3 bases to trimming and J lost 5 bases; unmatched junction nucleotides: 11. The CDR3 extends over 17 amino acids. From germline, CDR1 is SGDLS and CDR2 YYNGEE. CDR3 DNA: TGTGCCAGCAGCGAGGCCGCAGCGGGAGGTCGAACCGGGGAGCTGTTTTTT. This gives the protein CASSEAAAGGRTGELFF.

This clonotype is medium-sized. The genes are TRBV12-3 or TRBV12-4 and TRBJ1-1; D is uncertain. Trimming cost V 8 bases and J 0 bases, with 10 bases left between them. This CDR3 is built from 13 residues. In nucleotides, the CDR3 is TGTGCCAGCGGAAGGGATCTGAACACTGAAGCTTTCTTT. Its translation: CASGRDLNTEAFF.

The chain has TRBV12-3 or TRBV12-4 and TRBJ2-3, with D hard to call. Trimming took 1 base from V and 6 from J, leaving 8 bases between them. CDR3 length: 13 residues. CDR3 nucleotide sequence: TGTGCCAGCAGTTTAGATTTTCTGGATACGCAGTATTTT. Protein: CASSLDFLDTQYF.

As for this clonotype: The junction departs from germline at one end; a sequencing error may be responsible. The chain recombines TRBV4-2 with TRBJ1-4, with D unresolved. In germline, CDR1 is LGHNA, CDR2 YNFKEQ. The CDR3 is 15 amino acids. The CDR3 reads CAGSQESGTNEKLFF. For the CDR3, the DNA is TGTGCCGGCAGCCAAGAGAGTGGCACTAATGAAAAACTGTTTTTT.

The V call is TRBV6-2 or TRBV6-3, the J call TRBJ2-1; tentatively, D is TRBD1 or TRBD2 (5 bases each). The CDR3 loop spans 13 amino acids. The V gene's germline CDR1 is MNHEY and CDR2 SVGEGT. The ends were cut back, 0 bases at V and 10 bases at J, with 10 bases in the middle. CDR3 residues: CASSYSMRGEQFF. CDR3 DNA sequence: TGTGCCAGCAGTTACTCAATGAGGGGAGAGCAGTTCTTC.

There are a few counts of this clonotype. This sequence joins TRBV28 and TRBJ2-7, with 9 nucleotides matching TRBD1. V gave up 6 bases and J gave up 7 bases; unmatched junction bases: 10. Germline CDR1 and CDR2: MDHEN and SYDVKM. CDR3 length: 14 amino acids. CDR3 loop: CASRKTGGAGEQYF. The CDR3 DNA reads as TGTGCCAGCAGGAAAACAGGGGGCGCGGGGGAGCAGTACTTC.